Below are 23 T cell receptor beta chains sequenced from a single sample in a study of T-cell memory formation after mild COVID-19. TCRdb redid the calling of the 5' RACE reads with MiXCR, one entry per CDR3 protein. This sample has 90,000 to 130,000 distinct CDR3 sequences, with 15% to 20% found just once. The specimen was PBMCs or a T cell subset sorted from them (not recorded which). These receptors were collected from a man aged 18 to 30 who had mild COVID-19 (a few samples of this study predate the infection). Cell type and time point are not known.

This chain's CDR3 is CASSPPLQVEAFF. In DNA, the CDR3 is TGTGCCAGCTCACCACCGCTGCAAGTCGAAGCTTTCTTT. The J gene is TRBJ1-1, the V gene TRBV18; D is ambiguous. Trimming stripped 0 bases from V and 8 bases from J, with 10 bases between. Germline V lookup: CDR1 KGHSH, CDR2 LQKENI. This CDR3 contains 13 residues.

The CDR3 loop reads CASSQSSFIFSGQGTYEQYF. The CDR3 coding sequence is TGCGCCAGCAGCCAAAGCTCGTTTATCTTCTCGGGACAGGGGACCTACGAGCAGTACTTC. V usage is TRBV4-3 and J usage is TRBJ2-7; 10 bases are shared with TRBD1. V trimming: 2 bases; J trimming: 2 bases; junction bases outside the gene matches: 18. The CDR3 sequence is 20 residues long. Germline V gene data show CDR1 as LGHNA and CDR2 as YSLEER.

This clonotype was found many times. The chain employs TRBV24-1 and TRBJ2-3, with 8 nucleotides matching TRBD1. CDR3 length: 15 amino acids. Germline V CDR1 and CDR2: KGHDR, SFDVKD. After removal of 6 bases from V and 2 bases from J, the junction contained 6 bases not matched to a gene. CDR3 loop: CATSLGTGYTDTQYF. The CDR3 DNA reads TGTGCCACCAGTTTGGGGACAGGCTACACAGATACGCAGTATTTT.

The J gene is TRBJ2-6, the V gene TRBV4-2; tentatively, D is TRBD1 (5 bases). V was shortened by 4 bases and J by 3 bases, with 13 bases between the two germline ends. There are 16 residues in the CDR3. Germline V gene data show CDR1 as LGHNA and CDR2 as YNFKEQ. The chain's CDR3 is CASSRLGALGANVLTF. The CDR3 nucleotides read TGTGCCAGCAGCCGACTTGGGGCGCTTGGGGCCAACGTCCTGACTTTC.

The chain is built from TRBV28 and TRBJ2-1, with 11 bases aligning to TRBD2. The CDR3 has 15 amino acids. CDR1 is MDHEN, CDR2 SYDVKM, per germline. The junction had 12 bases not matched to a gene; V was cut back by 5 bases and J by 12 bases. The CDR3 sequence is CASSPLAGGSKGQFF. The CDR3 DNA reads TGTGCCAGCAGTCCTCTAGCGGGGGGCTCCAAGGGGCAGTTCTTC.

In nucleotides, the CDR3 is TGTGCCAGCAGCTTAGATCCAGGCGGGGCCCTCCACTTT. Its protein product is CASSLDPGGALHF. The V gene is TRBV7-2, the J gene TRBJ1-6, with no clear D. This CDR3 spans 13 amino acids. V was trimmed by 1 base and J by 14 bases, leaving 12 bases between them. The V gene's germline CDR1 is SGHTA and CDR2 FQGNSA.

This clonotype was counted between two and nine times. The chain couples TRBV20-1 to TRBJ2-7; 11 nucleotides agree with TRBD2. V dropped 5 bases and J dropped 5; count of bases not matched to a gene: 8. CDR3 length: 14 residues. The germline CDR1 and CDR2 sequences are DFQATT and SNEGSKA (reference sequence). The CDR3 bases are TGCAGTGCTGGTACTAGCGGGGGATCCCACGAGCAGTACTTC. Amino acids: CSAGTSGGSHEQYF.

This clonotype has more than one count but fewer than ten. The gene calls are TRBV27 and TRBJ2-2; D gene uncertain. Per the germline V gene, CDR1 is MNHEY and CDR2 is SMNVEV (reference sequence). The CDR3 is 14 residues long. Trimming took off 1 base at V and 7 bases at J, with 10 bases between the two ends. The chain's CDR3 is CASSLLGGDGELFF. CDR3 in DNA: TGTGCCAGCAGTTTATTGGGTGGCGACGGGGAGCTGTTTTTT.

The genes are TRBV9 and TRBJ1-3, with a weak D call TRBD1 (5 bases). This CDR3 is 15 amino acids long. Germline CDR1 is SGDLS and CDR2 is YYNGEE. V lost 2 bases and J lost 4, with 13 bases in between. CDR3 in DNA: TGTGCCAGCAGCGTGGGAAGGGACGTCGGAAACACCATATATTTT. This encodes CASSVGRDVGNTIYF. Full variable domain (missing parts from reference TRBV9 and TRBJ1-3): DSGVTQTPKHLITATGQRVTLRCSPRSGDLSVYWYQQSLDQGLQFLIQYYNGEERAKGNILERFSAQQFPDLHSELNLSSLELGDSALYFCASSVGRDVGNTIYFGEGSWLTVV.

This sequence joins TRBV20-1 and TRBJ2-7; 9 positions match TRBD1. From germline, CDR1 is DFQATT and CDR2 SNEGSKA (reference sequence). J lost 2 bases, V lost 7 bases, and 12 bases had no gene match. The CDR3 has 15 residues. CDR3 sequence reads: CSGSWPTGGAYEQYF. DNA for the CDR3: TGCAGTGGATCGTGGCCGACAGGGGGGGCCTACGAGCAGTACTTC.

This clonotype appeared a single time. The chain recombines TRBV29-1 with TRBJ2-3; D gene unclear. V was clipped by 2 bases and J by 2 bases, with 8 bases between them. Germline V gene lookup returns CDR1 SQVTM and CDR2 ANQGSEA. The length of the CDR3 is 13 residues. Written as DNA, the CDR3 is TGCAGCGTTGAACCGTGGACCACAGATACGCAGTATTTT. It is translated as CSVEPWTTDTQYF.

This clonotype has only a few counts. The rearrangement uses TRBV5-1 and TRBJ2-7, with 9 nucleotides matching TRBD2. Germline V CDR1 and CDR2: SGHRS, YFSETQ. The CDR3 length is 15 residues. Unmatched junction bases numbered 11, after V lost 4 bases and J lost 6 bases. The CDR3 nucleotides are TGCGCCAGCAGCCCCCCGGAGCGGGGGGTCCCCGAGCAGTACTTC. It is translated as CASSPPERGVPEQYF.

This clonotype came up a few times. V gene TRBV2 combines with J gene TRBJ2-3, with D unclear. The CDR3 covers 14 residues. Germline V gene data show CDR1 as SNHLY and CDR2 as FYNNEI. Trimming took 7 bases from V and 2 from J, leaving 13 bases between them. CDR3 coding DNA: TGTGCCAGCACCCCCTTGGGGTACACAGATACGCAGTATTTT. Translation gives CASTPLGYTDTQYF.

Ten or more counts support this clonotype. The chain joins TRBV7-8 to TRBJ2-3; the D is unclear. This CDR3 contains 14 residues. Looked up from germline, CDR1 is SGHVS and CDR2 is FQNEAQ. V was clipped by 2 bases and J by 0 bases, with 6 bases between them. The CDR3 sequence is CASSLQASTDTQYF. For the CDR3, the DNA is TGTGCCAGCAGCTTACAGGCTAGCACAGATACGCAGTATTTT. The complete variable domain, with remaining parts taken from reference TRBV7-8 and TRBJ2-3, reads GAGVSQSPRYKVAKRGQDVALRCDPISGHVSLFWYQQALGQGPEFLTYFQNEAQLDKSGLPSDRFFAERPEGSVSTLKIQRTQQEDSAVYLCASSLQASTDTQYFGPGTRLTVL.

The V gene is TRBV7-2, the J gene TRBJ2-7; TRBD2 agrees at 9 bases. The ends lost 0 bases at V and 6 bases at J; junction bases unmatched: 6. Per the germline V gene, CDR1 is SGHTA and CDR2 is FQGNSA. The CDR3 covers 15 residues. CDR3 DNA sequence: TGTGCCAGCAGCTTAGCGGCTAGCGGGACATCCGAGCAGTACTTC. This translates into CASSLAASGTSEQYF.

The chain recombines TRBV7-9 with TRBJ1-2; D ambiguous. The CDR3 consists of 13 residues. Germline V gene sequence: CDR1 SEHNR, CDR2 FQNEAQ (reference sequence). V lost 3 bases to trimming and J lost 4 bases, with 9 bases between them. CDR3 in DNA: TGTGCCAGCAGCTTGGCAGGCCCCTATGGCTACACCTTC. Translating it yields CASSLAGPYGYTF.

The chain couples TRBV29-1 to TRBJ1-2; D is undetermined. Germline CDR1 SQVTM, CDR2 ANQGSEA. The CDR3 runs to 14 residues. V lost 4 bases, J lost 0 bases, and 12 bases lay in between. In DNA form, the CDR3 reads TGCAGCGTTGTTCCGGAGAAGGCTAACTATGGCTACACCTTC. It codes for CSVVPEKANYGYTF.

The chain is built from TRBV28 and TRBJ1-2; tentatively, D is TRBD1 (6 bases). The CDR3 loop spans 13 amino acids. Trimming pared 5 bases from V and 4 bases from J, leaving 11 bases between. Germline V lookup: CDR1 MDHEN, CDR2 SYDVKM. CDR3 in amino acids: CASSQQGLYGYTF. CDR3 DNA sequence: TGTGCCAGCAGTCAACAGGGCCTCTATGGCTACACCTTC.

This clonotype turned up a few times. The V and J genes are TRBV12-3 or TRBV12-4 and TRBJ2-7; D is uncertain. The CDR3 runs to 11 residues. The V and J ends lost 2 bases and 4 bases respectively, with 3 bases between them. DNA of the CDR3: TGTGCCAGCAGTTTATGGTACGAGCAGTACTTC. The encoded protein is CASSLWYEQYF.

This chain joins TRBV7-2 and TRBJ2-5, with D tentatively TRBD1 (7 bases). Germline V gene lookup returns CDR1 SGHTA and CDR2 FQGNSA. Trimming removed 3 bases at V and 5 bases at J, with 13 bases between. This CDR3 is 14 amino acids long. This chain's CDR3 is CASSFQGGRETQYF. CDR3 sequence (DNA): TGTGCCAGCAGCTTTCAGGGGGGCCGGGAGACCCAGTACTTC. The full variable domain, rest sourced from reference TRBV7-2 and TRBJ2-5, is GAGVSQSPSNKVTEKGKDVELRCDPISGHTALYWYRQSLGQGLEFLIYFQGNSAPDKSGLPSDRFSAERTGGSVSTLTIQRTQQEDSAVYLCASSFQGGRETQYFGPGTRLLVL.

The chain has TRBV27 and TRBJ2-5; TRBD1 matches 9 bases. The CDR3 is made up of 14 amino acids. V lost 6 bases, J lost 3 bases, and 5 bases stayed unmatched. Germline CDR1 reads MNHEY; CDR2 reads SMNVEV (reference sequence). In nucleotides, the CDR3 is TGTGCCAGCAGACGGGACAGGGTTAAAGAGACCCAGTACTTC. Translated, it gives CASRRDRVKETQYF.

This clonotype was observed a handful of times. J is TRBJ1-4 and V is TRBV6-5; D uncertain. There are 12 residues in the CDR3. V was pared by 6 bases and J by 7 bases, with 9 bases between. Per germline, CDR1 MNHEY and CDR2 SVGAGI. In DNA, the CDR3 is TGTGCCAGCAGCTTAGATAGTGAAAAACTGTTTTTT. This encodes CASSLDSEKLFF.

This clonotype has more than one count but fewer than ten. In DNA, the CDR3 is TGTGCCAGCAGTGAAGTGGGGACCCCAGATACGCAGTATTTT. It codes for CASSEVGTPDTQYF. The chain links TRBV6-1 to TRBJ2-3; D is perhaps TRBD1 or TRBD2 (5 bases each). Germline V gives CDR1 MNHNS, CDR2 SASEGT. The CDR3 spans 14 residues. The ends were cut back, 1 base at V and 4 bases at J, with 9 bases in the middle.